This T cell receptor beta chain was found in a study of human T cells and chemical hapten exposure (dated by TCRdb to the early 2020s). Regarding the research as a whole: For sensitization, 2% DPC in acetone was applied to a roughly 2 cm by roughly 2 cm area of upper inner arm skin. Most of the patients in the cohort were female, and the cohort covered alopecia areata with under or over 50% scalp involvement, alopecia totalis and alopecia universalis. Blood for TCR sequencing was provided by twenty-nine alopecia patients at one to four time points (pre-sensitization, 2, 6 and 24 weeks). Blood samples were taken from patients before sensitization (week 0) and at 2, 6 and about 24 weeks after DPC sensitization. The study tracked peripheral blood TCR repertoire changes in vivo during primary and secondary sensitization to the hapten diphenylcyclopropenone (DPC) in alopecia patients. Patch testing was performed on the upper back with Finn chambers containing 0.01% DPC, and the patch tests were scored after 6 days according to International Contact Dermatitis Research Group standards. Libraries were combined into a pool for sequencing, and differences in TCR yield between samples came mainly from small differences in library volumes within the pool. Throughout the approximately 24-week study period, patients were also given weekly therapeutic DPC doses on the scalp.

Libraries came from RACE. TCRdb records NextSeq 500 as the sequencer. During library preparation, unique molecular identifiers were attached to individual cDNA molecules so that TCRs could be counted in a quantitative, reproducible way. Both TCR alpha and TCR beta chains were sequenced from each blood RNA sample. On the authors' methods: Samples had a median of about 96,000 TCRs, with a range from roughly 20,000 to 700,000. The Decombinator software suite was used to annotate V, J and CDR3 in the TCR reads. Every sample was subsampled to the same number of TCRs (28,000) for the PS versus PT1 abundance plots. Expanded TCRs were defined as absent before sensitization and observed at least eight times at the 2-week time point. The public reads were reanalyzed by TCRdb: fastp trimming at Q25, MiXCR alignment, in-frame beta chains only. Identical CDR3 proteins give one entry, which carries the most common genes and DNA. TCRdb assigned the V and J calls; the authors' analysis was not used. The sample records just over 80,000 distinct CDR3 sequences, around 10% of which are singletons. The ten largest clones represent approximately 4.4% of the sample.

The time point label, as the study defines it: patch test 1, 2 weeks after DPC sensitization. The treatment or condition label for this specimen denotes: therapeutic diphenylcyclopropenone sensitization with weekly scalp DPC. Blood at each patch-test visit was drawn before the patch test was applied. Patients were considered eligible if aged 18 to 70, diagnosed with alopecia and deemed suitable for DPC therapy, and patients were excluded if pregnant. Unfractionated whole blood was collected in Tempus Blood RNA tubes, and total RNA was extracted from that blood. From its cysteine to its phenylalanine, the CDR3 spans 14 amino acids. Solely the CDR3 DNA is kept, with 42 bases framed from the first base. The V end loses 5 bases and the J end loses 6 bases, and a stretch of 15 bases separates them. Looking up the germline V gene yields CDR1 SGHTA and CDR2 FQGNSA. On this clonotype: Its recognized antigen is unknown. No much larger clone exists at a distance of one base, and base qualities are not known.

Overall study outcomes, separate from this receptor: DPC sensitization did not change how many TCRs were above 1 in 1000 frequency, and no evidence was found of alterations in global repertoire structure. Compared with pre-sensitization or healthy control sets, expanded TCRs formed significantly more large CDR3 similarity clusters, which is consistent with antigen-driven responses. Repeated subsampling changed both the strength of the expansion versus patch-test correlation and the threshold at which the correlation became significant. Because every patient had alopecia, a presumed autoimmune disease, the patients' immune response might differ from that of healthy individuals. A positive correlation was found between the number of PT1 expanded TCRs and patch test score, with significance reached at thresholds 8, 16 and 32 but not 4.

This TCR came from a woman in her forties or fifties with alopecia areata. Some clones in this sample may be carry-over from other donors' samples. The chain couples TRBV7-2 to TRBJ2-3; TRBD2 is perhaps the D gene, given 6 matching bases. The input for sequencing was whole blood, taken in connection with sensitization to the hapten diphenylcyclopropenone (DPC). CDR3 region: CASSPAGLWDTQYF. In nucleotide form, the sequence is TGTGCCAGCAGCCCGGCGGGGTTGTGGGATACGCAGTATTTT. Here the CDR3 is joined to the reference TRBV7-2 and TRBJ2-3 genes, and the full variable domain is: GAGVSQSPSNKVTEKGKDVELRCDPISGHTALYWYRQSLGQGLEFLIYFQGNSAPDKSGLPSDRFSAERTGGSVSTLTIQRTQQEDSAVYLCASSPAGLWDTQYFGPGTRLTVL.